The present TCR beta chain was sequenced within a study of blood T cells in healthy people across ages. Germline V CDR1 and CDR2: MNHEY, SMNVEV (reference sequence). This CDR3 spans 14 amino acids. The V gene end was trimmed by 7 bases and the J gene end by 4 bases; junction bases not matched to a gene: 6. Next came a second PCR, run for about 6 to 12 cycles, which used a sample-barcoded 5' primer along with a J-beta primer mix. MiXCR, applied by TCRdb to the 5' RACE reads, yields one record per CDR3 protein. In the table there are roughly 1,100,000 distinct CDR3 sequences, roughly a quarter of which are singletons. This sample also appeared in a second study, on T cells of mothers and their children. According to that study: Reads obtained per mother exceeded 9.5 million TCR beta CDR3 reads, with roughly 3 million obtained per child. Relative to unrelated pairs, biologically related mother-child dyads exhibited marginally greater, non-significant overlap.

This sequence joins TRBV27 and TRBJ1-4, with 7 bases identical to TRBD1. Sequencing was carried out using blood. This TCR was recovered from a girl aged 2 to 10 in good health. CDR3 DNA sequence: TGTGCCAGCAAACAAGGGGGCGATAATGAAAAACTGTTTTTT. Translating it yields CASKQGGDNEKLFF.